This TCR beta chain emerged from a study of human versus mouse CDR3 diversity and MHC coevolution. Background on the study: Between roughly 5.5 x 10^6 and 1.8 x 10^7 valid reads came from each sample. Study-wide results and caveats: In humans, T-cell selection involved 5 or 6 MHC II alleles. Most of the three human donors had the lowest clonal inequality.

CDR1 SGHVS and CDR2 FNYEAQ come from the germline V gene. Germline trimming cut 5 bases from V and 7 bases from J; bases unmatched to any gene: 9. This CDR3 comprises 15 residues. With respect to this clone: What it binds is not known.

The table came from immunoSEQ multiplex PCR; TCRdb's copy has only in-frame clones and leaves some out. In the table there are about 60,000 clones, about 94% of which are singletons. This chain joins TRBV7-6 and TRBJ2-7; 12 bases match TRBD1. Sample: naive CD4+ T cells from blood. Subset denoted: CD45RO-negative CD62L-positive naive CD4 T cells. The receptor comes from a person aged 60 to 70 in good health. The CDR3 region is CASSRGQGARREQYF. As DNA, the CDR3 is TGTGCCAGCAGCCGGGGACAGGGGGCTCGAAGGGAGCAGTACTTC.